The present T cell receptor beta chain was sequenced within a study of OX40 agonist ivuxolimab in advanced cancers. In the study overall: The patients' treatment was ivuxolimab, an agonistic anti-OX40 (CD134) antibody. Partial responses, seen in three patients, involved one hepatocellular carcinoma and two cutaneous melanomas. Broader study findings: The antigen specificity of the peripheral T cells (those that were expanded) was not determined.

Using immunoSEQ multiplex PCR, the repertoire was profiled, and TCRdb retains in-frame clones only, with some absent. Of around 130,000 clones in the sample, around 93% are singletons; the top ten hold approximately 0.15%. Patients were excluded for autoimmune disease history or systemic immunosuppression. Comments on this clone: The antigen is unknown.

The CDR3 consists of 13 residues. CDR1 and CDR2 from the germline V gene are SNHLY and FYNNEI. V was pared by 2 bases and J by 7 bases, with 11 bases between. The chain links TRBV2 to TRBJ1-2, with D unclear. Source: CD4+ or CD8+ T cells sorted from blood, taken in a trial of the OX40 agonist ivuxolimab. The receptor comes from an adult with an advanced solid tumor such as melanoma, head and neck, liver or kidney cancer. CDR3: CASSEWVRAGYTF. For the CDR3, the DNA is TGTGCCAGCAGTGAATGGGTGAGGGCTGGCTACACCTTC.